The next 8 T cell receptor beta chains were all read from a single sample in a study of control samples from healthy donors and cancer patients. Here immunoSEQ multiplex PCR was the method, and the copy in TCRdb shows in-frame clones only, minus some. Among 80,000 to 85,000 clones listed, about 88% were seen once. Sequenced sample: blood. Receptors were obtained from a woman between 45 and 60 years old in good health.

The V gene is TRBV4-1, the J gene TRBJ2-1; D is possibly TRBD2 (6 bases). Germline V CDR1 and CDR2: MGHRA, YSYEKL. The CDR3 contains 14 residues. The V end lost 4 bases, the J end lost 3 bases, and 10 bases lay between the germline ends. The CDR3 protein is CASSPLAVYNEQFF. CDR3 coding DNA: TGCGCCAGCAGCCCATTAGCGGTCTACAATGAGCAGTTCTTC.

V and J are TRBV27 and TRBJ2-3; TRBD1 might be the D (5 bases). Per the germline V gene, CDR1 is MNHEY and CDR2 is SMNVEV (reference sequence). The V gene lost 0 bases and the J gene lost 4 bases, with 14 bases spanning the gap. This CDR3 spans 16 amino acids. The CDR3 region has the DNA TGTGCCAGCAGTTTATCGTCTCAGGGAAGGTCAGATACGCAGTATTTT. Translating it yields CASSLSSQGRSDTQYF.

The V gene is TRBV2, the J gene TRBJ1-2; D is undetermined. CDR1 and CDR2 (germline): SNHLY, FYNNEI. V was clipped by 8 bases and J by 3 bases, with 13 bases between them. This CDR3 has 13 residues. The chain's CDR3 is CASAVVGDYGYTF. The DNA for the CDR3 is TGTGCCAGCGCGGTGGTAGGAGACTATGGCTACACCTTC.

This rearrangement joins TRBV2 to TRBJ1-4; D unclear. The V end was cut by 7 bases, the J end by 0 bases, with 9 bases between. This CDR3 comprises 14 residues. In germline, CDR1 is SNHLY, CDR2 FYNNEI. The CDR3 protein is CASTLDATNEKLFF. CDR3 DNA: TGTGCCAGCACTCTCGATGCAACTAATGAAAAACTGTTTTTT.

V gene TRBV2 combines with J gene TRBJ2-2; D call uncertain. CDR1 and CDR2 (germline): SNHLY, FYNNEI. Trimming removed 5 bases from V and 2 bases from J, with 6 bases in between. The CDR3 loop spans 13 amino acids. For the CDR3, the DNA is TGTGCCAGCAGTCGAGACAACACCGGGGAGCTGTTTTTT. Translating gives CASSRDNTGELFF.

V gene TRBV24-1 combines with J gene TRBJ2-3; 7 bases map to TRBD1. V gave up 4 bases and J gave up 0 bases; unmatched junction bases: 6. The germline gives CDR1 KGHDR, CDR2 SFDVKD. The CDR3 loop spans 16 amino acids. The CDR3 spells CATSDPGGSSTDTQYF. As DNA, the CDR3 is TGTGCCACCAGTGACCCAGGGGGATCTAGCACAGATACGCAGTATTTT.

V gene TRBV4-1 combines with J gene TRBJ1-3; D is undetermined. The length of the CDR3 is 16 residues. Germline CDR1 and CDR2: MGHRA and YSYEKL. Trimming pared 0 bases from V and 0 bases from J, leaving 9 bases between. The CDR3 DNA reads as TGCGCCAGCAGCCAAGATAAGGCCTTCTCTGGAAACACCATATATTTT. As protein: CASSQDKAFSGNTIYF.

V is TRBV11-3 and J is TRBJ1-1, with D possibly being TRBD1 (5 bases). The germline CDR1 and CDR2 sequences are SGHNT and YENEEA. The length of the CDR3 is 13 residues. Trimming removed 4 bases from V and 1 base from J, with 7 bases in between. This CDR3 reads CASSSGGNTEAFF. The CDR3 DNA is TGTGCCAGCAGCTCGGGGGGGAACACTGAAGCTTTCTTT.